Below are 2 T cell receptor beta chains sequenced from a single sample in a study of naive and memory T cell subsets. The beta constant-region primer was an equimolar mix of two oligonucleotides covering TRBC1 and TRBC2. The ligated cDNA underwent four PCR rounds using SP2 and nested alpha and beta constant-region primers. TCRdb re-called the UMI-ligation and nested PCR reads with MiXCR, one entry per CDR3 protein. The data show 95,000 to 150,000 distinct CDR3 sequences, with 36% seen just once and approximately 0.87% held by the top ten. The sample was central memory CD4+ T cells from blood. The receptors here all came from a human donor in good health.

The chain combines TRBV24-1 with TRBJ1-2; D not resolved. The CDR3 consists of 16 residues. Trimming cost V 0 bases and J 4 bases, with 14 bases left between them. Germline-derived CDR1 and CDR2 are KGHDR and SFDVKD. The CDR3 nucleotides are TGTGCCACCAGTGATTTGCATCCAGACGGGATCTATGGCTACACCTTC. As protein: CATSDLHPDGIYGYTF.

The V gene is TRBV29-1, the J gene TRBJ1-2; the D is unclear. The CDR3 length is 12 residues. Trimming cost V 4 bases and J 2 bases, with 8 bases left between them. Per germline, CDR1 SQVTM and CDR2 ANQGSEA. CDR3: CSVGLRNYGYTF. DNA of the CDR3: TGCAGCGTTGGTCTCCGGAACTATGGCTACACCTTC.